Included here is one T cell receptor beta chain sequence, with context. The source of the sample is a study of cytomegalovirus exposure and HLA in healthy donors. In the study overall: The Caucasian-associated ancestry cluster held over 65% of 398 genotyped donors.

Primers included in the PCR were 60 Vbeta and 13 Jbeta primers. TCRdb's table, derived via immunoSEQ multiplex PCR, lists solely in-frame clones and lacks some. Its table records under 65,000 clones. Sequenced sample: PBMCs. The sequence was collected from a woman aged 40 to 50 in good health and CMV-seronegative.

The CDR3 reads CASSFRRGTGMGEQYF. In DNA, the CDR3 is TGTGCCAGCAGCTTCCGGCGGGGGACAGGGATGGGTGAGCAGTACTTC. The V call is TRBV11-2, the J call TRBJ2-7, with 9 bases fitting TRBD1. The CDR3 sequence is 16 residues long. V lost 3 bases, J lost 7 bases, and 13 bases stayed unmatched. From germline, CDR1 is SGHAT and CDR2 FQNNGV.